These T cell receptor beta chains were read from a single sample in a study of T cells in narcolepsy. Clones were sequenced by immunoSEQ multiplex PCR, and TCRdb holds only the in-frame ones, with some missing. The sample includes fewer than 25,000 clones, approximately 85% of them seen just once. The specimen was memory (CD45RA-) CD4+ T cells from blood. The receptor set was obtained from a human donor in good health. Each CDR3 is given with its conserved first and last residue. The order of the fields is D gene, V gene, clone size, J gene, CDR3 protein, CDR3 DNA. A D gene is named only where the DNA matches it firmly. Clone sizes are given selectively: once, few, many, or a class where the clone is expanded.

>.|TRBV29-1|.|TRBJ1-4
CSVDQGEKLFF
TGCAGCGTTGACCAGGGGGAAAAACTGTTTTTT
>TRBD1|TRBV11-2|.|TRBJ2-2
CASSKGAGELFF
TGTGCCAGCAGCAAGGGGGCTGGGGAGCTGTTTTTT
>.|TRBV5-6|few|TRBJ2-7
CASSLPGPRGEQYF
TGTGCCAGCAGCCTACCCGGGCCGAGGGGGGAGCAGTACTTC
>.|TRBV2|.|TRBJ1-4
CASSPQSGRQEKLFF
TGTGCCAGCAGCCCCCAGTCGGGGAGGCAAGAAAAACTGTTTTTT
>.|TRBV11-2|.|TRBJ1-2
CASSRLLVRSPWYGYTF
TGTGCCAGCAGCCGACTTCTAGTCAGGAGCCCTTGGTATGGCTACACCTTC
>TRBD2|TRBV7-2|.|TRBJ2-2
CASSPLTSGRGTGELFF
TGTGCCAGCAGCCCCCTGACTAGCGGGAGGGGCACCGGGGAGCTGTTTTTT
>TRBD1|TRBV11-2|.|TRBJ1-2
CASRDDGTGRTLNYGYTF
TGTGCCAGCAGGGACGACGGGACAGGAAGAACACTTAACTATGGCTACACCTTC
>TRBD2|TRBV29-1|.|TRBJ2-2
CSVERLAGYTGELFF
TGCAGCGTTGAAAGGCTAGCGGGATACACCGGGGAGCTGTTTTTT
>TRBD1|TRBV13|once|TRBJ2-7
CASSGRGTGQVYEQYF
TGTGCCAGCAGCGGCCGGGGGACAGGTCAAGTCTACGAGCAGTACTTC
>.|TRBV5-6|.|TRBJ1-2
CASSQQRAPFGTF
TGTGCCAGCAGCCAACAGAGGGCGCCCTTTGGCACCTTC
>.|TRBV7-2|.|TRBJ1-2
CASSQDLGQEGGYTF
TGTGCCAGCAGCCAAGATCTGGGACAAGAGGGAGGCTACACCTTC
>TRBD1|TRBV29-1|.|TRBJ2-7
CSVGGAGGPYEQYF
TGCAGCGTTGGTGGGGCAGGGGGCCCCTACGAGCAGTACTTC
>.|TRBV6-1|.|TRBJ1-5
CASSEARGYQPQHF
TGTGCCAGCAGTGAAGCTAGGGGGTATCAGCCCCAGCATTTT
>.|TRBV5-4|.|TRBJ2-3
CASSPQIYADTQYF
TGTGCCAGCAGCCCACAGATTTATGCAGATACGCAGTATTTT
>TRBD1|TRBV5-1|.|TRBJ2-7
CASSSSPGPGQEQYF
TGCGCCAGCAGCTCTAGCCCGGGACCGGGACAGGAGCAGTACTTC
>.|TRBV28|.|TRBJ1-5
CASSLWDQPQHF
TGTGCCAGCAGTTTATGGGATCAGCCCCAGCATTTT
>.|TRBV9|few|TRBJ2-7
CASSATPLAYEQYF
TGTGCCAGCAGCGCTACACCCCTAGCCTACGAGCAGTACTTC
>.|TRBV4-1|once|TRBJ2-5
CASSQGLSGHQETQYF
TGCGCCAGCAGCCAAGGGCTAAGCGGGCACCAAGAGACCCAGTACTTC
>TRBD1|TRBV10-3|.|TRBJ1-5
CAISGGGAGQPQHF
TGTGCCATCAGCGGAGGGGGCGCGGGTCAGCCCCAGCATTTT
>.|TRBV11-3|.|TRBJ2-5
CASSGGFRETQYF
TGTGCCAGCAGCGGGGGTTTTCGAGAGACCCAGTACTTC
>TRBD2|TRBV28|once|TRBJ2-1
CASIPTTVLAANEQFF
TGTGCCAGCATCCCTACTACGGTACTAGCGGCGAATGAGCAGTTCTTC
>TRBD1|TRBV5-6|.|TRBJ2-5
CASSPGQVGSETQYF
TGTGCCAGCAGCCCCGGACAGGTCGGAAGCGAGACCCAGTACTTC
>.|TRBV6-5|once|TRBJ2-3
CASSYSGGVPDTQYF
TGTGCCAGCAGTTACTCGGGGGGAGTCCCAGATACGCAGTATTTT
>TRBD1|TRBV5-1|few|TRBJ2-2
CASSDTGGSTGELFF
TGCGCCAGCAGCGACACAGGGGGTTCCACCGGGGAGCTGTTTTTT
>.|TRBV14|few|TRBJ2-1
CASSPERFPSYNEQFF
TGTGCCAGCAGCCCTGAGCGGTTCCCCTCCTACAATGAGCAGTTCTTC
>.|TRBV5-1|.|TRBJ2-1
CASSYIREQFF
TGCGCCAGCAGCTACATCAGGGAGCAGTTCTTC
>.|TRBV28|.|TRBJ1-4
CASSFIPGGLNEKLFF
TGTGCCAGCAGTTTTATACCCGGGGGACTAAATGAAAAACTGTTTTTT
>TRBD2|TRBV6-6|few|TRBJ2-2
CASKVGTSQSGELFF
TGTGCCAGCAAAGTAGGGACTAGCCAGTCCGGGGAGCTGTTTTTT
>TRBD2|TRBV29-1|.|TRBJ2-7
CSARGGTSGKEQYF
TGCAGCGCCCGCGGTGGGACTAGCGGAAAAGAGCAGTACTTC
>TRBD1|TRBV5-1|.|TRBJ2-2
CASSWDRIGGTNTGELFF
TGCGCCAGCAGCTGGGACAGGATTGGAGGAACGAACACCGGGGAGCTGTTTTTT
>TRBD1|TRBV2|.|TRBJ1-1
CASRQDTGVKTEAFF
TGTGCCAGCAGACAAGACACAGGGGTTAAAACTGAAGCTTTCTTT
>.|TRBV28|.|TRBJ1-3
CASTKGPTGNTIYF
TGTGCCAGCACCAAGGGACCGACCGGAAACACCATATATTTT
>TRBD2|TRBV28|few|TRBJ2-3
CASSFVGGSTDTQYF
TGTGCCAGCAGTTTCGTGGGAGGGTCCACAGATACGCAGTATTTT
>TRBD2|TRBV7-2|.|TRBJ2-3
CASSLLAGGGMDTQYF
TGTGCCAGCAGCTTACTAGCGGGAGGTGGAATGGATACGCAGTATTTT
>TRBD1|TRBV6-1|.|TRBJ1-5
CATGQGLISNQPQHF
TGTGCCACCGGACAGGGTCTCATTAGCAATCAGCCCCAGCATTTT
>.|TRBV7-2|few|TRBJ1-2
CASGGGYTF
TGTGCCAGCGGGGGAGGCTACACCTTC
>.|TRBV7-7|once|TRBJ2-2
CASSPGRLVNTGELFF
TGTGCTAGCAGCCCCGGTCGACTAGTGAACACCGGGGAGCTGTTTTTT
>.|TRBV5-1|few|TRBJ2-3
CASSLEGVDPDTQYF
TGCGCCAGCAGCTTGGAGGGCGTGGACCCAGATACGCAGTATTTT
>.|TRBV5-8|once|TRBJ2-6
CASSFRVSGANVLTF
TGTGCCAGCAGCTTCAGAGTTTCTGGGGCCAACGTCCTGACTTTC
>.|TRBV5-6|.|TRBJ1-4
CASSLAGQGWNEKLFF
TGTGCCAGCAGCTTGGCCGGGCAGGGGTGGAATGAAAAACTGTTTTTT
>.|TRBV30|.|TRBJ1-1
CACPGGQGGTEAFF
TGTGCCTGCCCTGGGGGGCAAGGGGGCACTGAAGCTTTCTTT
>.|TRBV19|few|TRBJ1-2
CASSTGDTLYGYTF
TGTGCCAGTAGTACGGGGGACACTCTCTATGGCTACACCTTC
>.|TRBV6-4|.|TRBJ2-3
CASSKGESADTQYF
TGTGCCAGCTCTAAGGGGGAGTCGGCAGATACGCAGTATTTT
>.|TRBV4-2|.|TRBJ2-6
CASSQGGSGANVLTF
TGTGCCAGCAGCCAAGGGGGATCTGGGGCCAACGTCCTGACTTTC
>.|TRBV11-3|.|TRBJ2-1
CASSPTTTTYNEQFF
TGTGCCAGCAGCCCAACGACTACAACCTACAATGAGCAGTTCTTC
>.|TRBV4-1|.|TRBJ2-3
CASSLIGRGVGTDTQYF
TGCGCCAGCAGCCTCATCGGAAGAGGTGTAGGGACAGATACGCAGTATTTT
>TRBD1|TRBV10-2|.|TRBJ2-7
CASSENLGRGPEQYF
TGCGCCAGCAGTGAGAATTTAGGCAGGGGGCCCGAGCAGTACTTC
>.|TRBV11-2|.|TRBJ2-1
CASSLGTFNNEQFF
TGTGCCAGCAGCTTAGGTACCTTCAACAATGAGCAGTTCTTC
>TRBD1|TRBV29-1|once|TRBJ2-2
CSVEGRTGTPGELFF
TGCAGCGTTGAAGGCCGGACAGGGACCCCCGGGGAGCTGTTTTTT
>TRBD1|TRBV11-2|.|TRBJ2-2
CASSPRPDRVSTGELFF
TGTGCCAGCAGCCCCCGACCCGACAGGGTGAGCACCGGGGAGCTGTTTTTT
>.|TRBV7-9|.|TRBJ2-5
CASSLDTGTQETQYF
TGTGCCAGCAGCTTAGACACAGGGACCCAAGAGACCCAGTACTTC